This T cell receptor (beta chain) was recorded in a study of immune heterogeneity within non-small cell lung tumors (dated by TCRdb to the late 2010s). At the level of the whole study: By histology, the tumors were several squamous cell carcinomas, around 10 non-squamous carcinomas and 1 tumor not otherwise specified. The study combined whole-exome sequencing, RNA-seq and TCR beta repertoire sequencing of multiple spatially distinct regions from each NSCLC tumor to examine intratumoral immune heterogeneity. For mutant peptides 8 to 11 amino acids long, netMHCpan-3.0 predicted neoantigen binding to the HLA alleles of each patient. TCR repertoires were analyzed from some 59 tumor loci of roughly 16 patients, whereas transcriptome data were available for only about 48 loci from about a dozen patients. Broader findings and caveats from the paper: Within a patient, the same dominant CDR3B clonotypes appeared at multiple loci, but different tumor locations also contained unique high-frequency clones. A moderate positive correlation (R approximately 0.31), which was statistically significant, linked local T-cell repertoire clonality to local tumor mutational burden. High-frequency TCR beta clonotypes were largely distinct between individual patients.

A multiplex PCR system amplified the TCR beta CDR3 region, with a first 10-cycle round using 32 V-gene forward and 13 J-gene reverse primers. A QIAGEN Multiplex PCR Kit was used for first-round PCR, and the primer sequences were filed in Chinese patent CN105087789A. Illumina universal primers were added in a second PCR round performed with the Phusion High-Fidelity PCR Kit. The TCR libraries underwent paired-end sequencing with a read length of 151 bp on the Illumina HiSeq X Ten platform. The source study handled its data this way. Cutadapt removed reads without multiplex PCR primers, PEAR merged read pairs, and MiXCR with default settings called CDR3 regions. Repertoire diversity was assessed by Shannon entropy, and clonality was calculated as one minus the Shannon entropy divided by the ln of the count of productive unique sequences. Dominant or high-frequency T-cell clones were defined as clonotypes at frequencies of at least 0.5%. Using fastp trimming at Q25 and MiXCR clonotype assembly, TCRdb reanalyzed the public sequencing data and kept in-frame beta chains. Entries that share a CDR3 protein sequence are merged under the most common genes and DNA. For this entry, the V and J calls and clone size follow TCRdb and not the study's own pipeline. The sample table lists a few thousand distinct CDR3 sequences, around 18% of them with a count of one. Of the sample, approximately 3.8% is held by the ten largest clones.

Genomic DNA extracted from bulk tumor tissue served as TCR template, with roughly 600 ng gDNA amplified per sample. During surgery, multiple biopsies were taken from each primary tumor and placed as far apart as possible within the tumor mass. The study cohort was described as untreated, and the patients were newly diagnosed NSCLC cases having curative surgery. The donor group was made up of 15 newly diagnosed non-small cell lung cancer patients undergoing surgery with curative intent. The resected tumor masses were reviewed by two independent pathologists. Sequencing was performed only on DNA and RNA samples of high quality. This clonotype is judged medium-sized (0.01 to 0.1%). Its target antigen remains unknown. Base qualities are not provided; no much larger clone lies one nucleotide away. Taken from cysteine to phenylalanine, the CDR3 has 17 residues. The retained sequence is limited to the CDR3, 51 bases, with the frame set at the first base. At the junction V is shortened by 3 bases and J by 7 bases, with 24 bases in between.

This TCR derives from a man aged 40-49 years with non-small cell lung cancer. Sequencing input: lung tumor tissue. This chain is built from TRBV12-3 or TRBV12-4 and TRBJ1-1, and possibly TRBD1, on 6 matching bases. The CDR3: CASSFSLPLDSSGEAFF. The nucleotide sequence is TGTGCCAGCAGTTTTTCCCTTCCACTGGACAGTTCTGGTGAAGCTTTCTTT.